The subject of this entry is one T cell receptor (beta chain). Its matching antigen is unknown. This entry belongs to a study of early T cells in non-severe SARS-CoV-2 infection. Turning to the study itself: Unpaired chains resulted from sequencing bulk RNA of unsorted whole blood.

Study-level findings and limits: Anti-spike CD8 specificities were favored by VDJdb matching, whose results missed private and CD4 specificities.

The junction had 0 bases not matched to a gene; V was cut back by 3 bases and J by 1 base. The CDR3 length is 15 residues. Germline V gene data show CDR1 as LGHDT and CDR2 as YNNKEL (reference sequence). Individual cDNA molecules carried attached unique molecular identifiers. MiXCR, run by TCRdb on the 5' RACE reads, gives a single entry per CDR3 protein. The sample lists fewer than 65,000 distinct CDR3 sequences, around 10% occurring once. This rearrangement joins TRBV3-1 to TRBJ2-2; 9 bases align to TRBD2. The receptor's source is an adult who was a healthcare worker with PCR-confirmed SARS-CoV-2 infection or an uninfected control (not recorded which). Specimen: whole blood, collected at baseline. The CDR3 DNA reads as TGTGCCAGCAGCCAGACTAGCGGGAACACCGGGGAGCTGTTTTTT. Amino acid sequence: CASSQTSGNTGELFF. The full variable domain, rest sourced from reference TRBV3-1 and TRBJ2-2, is DTAVSQTPKYLVTQMGNDKSIKCEQNLGHDTMYWYKQDSKKFLKIMFSYNNKELIINETVPNRFSPKSPDKAHLNLHINSLELGDSAVYFCASSQTSGNTGELFFGEGSRLTVL.